This T cell receptor beta chain was retrieved from a study of OX40 agonist ivuxolimab in advanced cancers. In terms of the full investigation: The costimulatory receptor OX40 (CD134) was targeted by ivuxolimab, a fully human IgG2 agonistic monoclonal antibody. Intravenous ivuxolimab was administered to patients every 2 weeks at six dose levels: 0.01, 0.1, 0.3, 1.5, 3 and 10 mg/kg. Of the roughly 52 dose-escalation patients, hepatocellular carcinoma was present in about 20, melanoma in approximately 15, renal cell carcinoma in 9 and head and neck cancer in 9. A male proportion of around 83% and a mean age of about 60 years, ranging from roughly 23 to 85, were recorded for the dose-escalation cohort. Prior anti-PD-1, anti-PD-L1 or anti-CTLA-4 therapy was permitted, and 30% to 50% of dose-escalation patients had received checkpoint inhibitors. Partial responses were achieved by three dose-escalation patients, of whom one had hepatocellular carcinoma and two had cutaneous melanoma. The point of sequencing TCRbeta in the periphery was to test whether ivuxolimab changed TCR sequence diversity and drove clonal T-cell expansion. The paper describes the monotherapy dose-escalation part (N ≈ 51 patients) of the phase I trial of ivuxolimab. What the study reported, not specific to this receptor: After ivuxolimab, CD8+ T cells had more expanded clones than CD4+ T cells on average. Low levels of normalized T-cell clonal expansion were also seen in some patients who did not respond. At doses of 0.1 to 3.0 mg/kg, clonal expansion of both CD4+ and CD8+ T cells in blood was seen between baseline and week 6. In the 0.1-3.0 mg/kg groups, partial responders were among the patients with the lowest normalized peripheral clonal expansion, particularly in CD8+ T cells. Antigen specificity was not determined for the clonally expanded peripheral T cells.

This clone was counted a single time. This clone's antigen is unknown. No base quality values were provided; no much bigger clone lies one nucleotide off. From a lookup of the germline V gene, CDR1 and CDR2 are SGHTS and YDEGEE. The CDR3 runs 14 amino acids, cysteine and phenylalanine included. Left in the record is the CDR3 DNA by itself, 42 bases read in frame from the first base. V gives up 2 bases and J gives up 2 bases, and the segment between their germline ends measures 8 bases. Patients with a history of autoimmune disease or receiving systemic immunosuppression were excluded from the trial. In every dose cohort, peripheral blood was drawn for TCR sequencing at baseline, cycle 4 day 1, and cycle 7 day 1. The samples were drawn from a first-in-human, open-label, multicenter phase I dose-escalation trial of ivuxolimab. The trial enrolled adults with locally advanced or metastatic head and neck squamous cell, hepatocellular, melanoma or renal cell carcinoma. Before TCR sequencing, CD4+ T cells and CD8+ T cells were sorted from peripheral blood as separate populations.

For sequencing of the TCRbeta CDR3 region, genomic DNA was extracted from the sorted cells. The immunoSEQ Assay was used for sequencing of TCRbeta CDR3 regions. TCRdb retrieved this table from immuneACCESS and kept in-frame rearrangements only. Not all clones are present; in checked studies, unresolved V genes account for under half, and no reason is known for the remainder. For this sample the table gives fewer than 65,000 clones, of which 91% were detected only once. The ten largest clones capture 3.5% to 5% of the sample. This clonotype was obtained from an adult with an advanced solid tumor such as melanoma, head and neck, liver or kidney cancer. Here the sequenced sample was CD4+ or CD8+ T cells sorted from blood, taken in a trial of the OX40 agonist ivuxolimab. Here the chain combines TRBV5-8 and TRBJ2-1, with the D gene too uncertain to name. The DNA sequence is as follows: TGTGCCAGCAGCTTCTCTGGGGCCTACAATGAGCAGTTCTTC. Translation gives CASSFSGAYNEQFF.